The rows below give T cell receptor beta chains drawn from one sample of a study of blood T cell repertoires in COVID-19. Generated by immunoSEQ multiplex PCR, the TCRdb table keeps only in-frame clones and is missing some. The sample has approximately 300,000 clones, 85% to 90% seen once. Material: PBMCs or T cells enriched from blood (not recorded which). These receptors were collected from a woman aged 25 to 39 who had recovered from COVID-19. The CDR3 runs from the conserved cysteine through the conserved F or W. D genes are given only for firm matches. Expanded clones are given a class, and other clones once, few, many or no size at all.

>.|TRBJ2-7|.|TRBV5-1
TGCGCCAGCAGCTTGAACCCAGGGCGCTACGAGCAGTACTTC
CASSLNPGRYEQYF
>.|TRBJ2-5|TRBD2|TRBV7-9
TGTGCCAGCAGCTCGCAGACTAGCGGGTACCAAGAGACCCAGTACTTC
CASSSQTSGYQETQYF
>.|TRBJ1-4|.|TRBV30
TGTGCCTGGAGTGCTGCCGGGTATAATGAAAAACTGTTTTTT
CAWSAAGYNEKLFF
>few|TRBJ1-2|.|TRBV20-1
TGCAGTGCTAGTGGGGGGGTTTACGACTATGGCTACACCTTC
CSASGGVYDYGYTF
>once|TRBJ2-3|.|TRBV6-1
TGTGCCAGCAGTGAGGGCTTCTACACAGATACGCAGTATTTT
CASSEGFYTDTQYF
>.|TRBJ1-2|.|TRBV28
TGTGCCAGCAGTTTACCCGAAGACGGGTCCCATGGCTACACCTTC
CASSLPEDGSHGYTF
>.|TRBJ2-5|TRBD1|TRBV30
TGTGCCTGGAGTGTAGCGTACAGGGGACGAGAGACCCAGTACTTC
CAWSVAYRGRETQYF
>.|TRBJ2-1|.|TRBV18
TGTGCCAGCTCCCCGGAGTTCTCCTACAATGAGCAGTTCTTC
CASSPEFSYNEQFF
>.|TRBJ1-5|.|TRBV7-9
TGTGCCAGCAGCTTAGATTATCGGGGTCGCAATCAGCCCCAGCATTTT
CASSLDYRGRNQPQHF
>.|TRBJ1-1|.|TRBV2
TGTGCCAGCAGCCAATCATACAGGGAAACTGAAGCTTTCTTT
CASSQSYRETEAFF
>.|TRBJ2-2|TRBD1|TRBV7-3
TGTGCCAGCAGCTTAAACCGGCCAGGGGGCGGCGGGGAGCTGTTTTTT
CASSLNRPGGGGELFF
>.|TRBJ2-3|TRBD2|TRBV7-9
TGTGCCAGCAGCTCCTCGGCTAGCGGTCACACAGATACGCAGTATTTT
CASSSSASGHTDTQYF
>.|TRBJ2-2|.|TRBV4-1
TGCGCCAGCAGCCACCCGCGAGGGGGGGAGCTGTTTTTT
CASSHPRGGELFF
>.|TRBJ1-4|TRBD1|TRBV6-6
TGTGCCAGCGGGATCGACAGGGAGAATGAAAAACTGTTTTTT
CASGIDRENEKLFF
>.|TRBJ2-1|.|TRBV10-3
TGTGCCATCAGTCCCTTTGGCAGGTACCCTCCCACCGGTGAGCAGTTCTTC
CAISPFGRYPPTGEQFF
>.|TRBJ1-5|.|TRBV12-3/TRBV12-4
TGTGCCAGCAGCCCACTATACCAGCCCCAGCATTTT
CASSPLYQPQHF
>few|TRBJ1-4|TRBD1|TRBV5-8
TGTGCCAGCAGCGTGGGACAGACATTTTATGAAAAACTGTTTTTT
CASSVGQTFYEKLFF
>once|TRBJ2-7|TRBD2|TRBV6-5
TGTGCCACAGGACGGCGGGAGGGCCGAGAGCAGTACTTC
CATGRREGREQYF
>.|TRBJ2-3|TRBD1|TRBV29-1
TGCAGCGTTGAAGTGCAGGGGGAAGATACGCAGTATTTT
CSVEVQGEDTQYF
>.|TRBJ2-1|TRBD2|TRBV15
TGTGCCACCAGCAGAGACGCGGGACTAGCGGGAGGCGAGCAGTTCTTC
CATSRDAGLAGGEQFF
>.|TRBJ1-2|TRBD1|TRBV28
TGTGCCAGCTCAAATCCCCTGACAGGGAACTATGGCTACACCTTC
CASSNPLTGNYGYTF
>.|TRBJ2-4|TRBD1|TRBV19
TGTGCCAGTAGTCCAGGGACAGGCGCTGCCAAAAACATTCAGTACTTC
CASSPGTGAAKNIQYF
>.|TRBJ2-7|.|TRBV19
TGTGCCAGTAGTATCCCTAGCCTAAGCTACGAGCAGTACTTC
CASSIPSLSYEQYF
>.|TRBJ1-1|.|TRBV28
TGTGCCAGCTGGGCCCTTGGGGAGGGTGGTGGGGCGAACACTGAAGCTTTCTTT
CASWALGEGGGANTEAFF
>.|TRBJ2-1|.|TRBV12-3/TRBV12-4
TGTGCCAGCAGTTCCGCCGGGACTGGTGAGCAGTTCTTC
CASSSAGTGEQFF